Below are 5 T cell receptor beta chains sequenced from a single sample in a study of cytomegalovirus exposure and HLA in healthy donors. In the PCR, 60 Vbeta and 13 Jbeta primers were used. Sequencing was performed with immunoSEQ multiplex PCR; in TCRdb, only in-frame clones are kept and a portion is missing. There are some 70,000 clones in the sample; roughly 78% occur only once, and 1.9% lies in the top ten. The sample was PBMCs. These receptors were taken from a man aged 18 to 35 in good health and CMV-seronegative.

The gene calls are TRBV5-4 and TRBJ1-6; 10 nucleotides line up with TRBD1. The CDR3 sequence is 17 residues long. V lost 3 bases, J lost 7 bases, and 10 bases stayed unmatched. The germline gives CDR1 SGHNT, CDR2 YYREEE (reference sequence). The CDR3 bases are TGTGCCAGCAGCTACGGTATATGGGGACAGGGGAATTCACCCCTCCACTTT. As protein: CASSYGIWGQGNSPLHF.

The chain is built from TRBV4-3 and TRBJ2-1; 7 bases agree with TRBD2. The J segment lost 7 bases and the V segment lost 3 bases, leaving 9 bases of the junction unmatched. CDR1 and CDR2 (germline): LGHNA, YSLEER. This CDR3 has 15 residues. The CDR3 region is CASSQLLGGNNEQFF. CDR3 bases: TGCGCCAGCAGCCAGCTTTTGGGGGGGAATAATGAGCAGTTCTTC.

This rearrangement joins TRBV28 to TRBJ2-5, with 7 bases that match TRBD1. The closer fit of TRBJ2-7 to the DNA end suggests the J call may be wrong. The CDR3 sequence is 13 residues long. Germline CDR1 and CDR2: MDHEN and SYDVKM. CDR3 sequence: CASNRGLPHEQYF. CDR3 nucleotides: TGTGCCAGCAATAGGGGGCTACCCCACGAGCAGTACTTC.

The chain links TRBV5-8 to TRBJ1-3; the match to TRBD1 covers 7 bases. The germline gives CDR1 SGHTS, CDR2 YDEGEE. This CDR3 has 15 residues. With 4 bases clipped from V and 2 bases from J, the junction kept 6 bases outside the gene matches. In DNA, the CDR3 is TGTGCCAGCAGCCTGGGACAGAATACTGGAAACACCATATATTTT. Translating gives CASSLGQNTGNTIYF. Based on the CDR3 plus reference TRBV5-8 and TRBJ1-3, the full variable domain is EAGVTQSPTHLIKTRGQQATLRCSPISGHTSVYWYQQALGLGLQFLLWYDEGEERNRGNFPPRFSGRQFPNYSSELNVNALELEDSALYLCASSLGQNTGNTIYFGEGSWLTVV.

The V and J genes are TRBV7-6 and TRBJ2-1, with D hard to call. V was clipped by 1 base and J by 1 base, with 11 bases between them. Germline CDR1 SGHVS, CDR2 FNYEAQ. This CDR3 contains 16 residues. The chain's CDR3 is CASSLGTSKSYNEQFF. The CDR3 nucleotides are TGTGCCAGCAGCTTAGGTACATCAAAATCCTACAATGAGCAGTTCTTC.